Each of the 7 T cell receptor beta chains below was sequenced from the same sample in a study of cytomegalovirus exposure and HLA in healthy donors. 13 Jbeta primers and 60 Vbeta primers were used for the PCR. Sequenced by immunoSEQ multiplex PCR; TCRdb stores in-frame clones only, minus some. The sample consists of about 180,000 clones, roughly 79% of them appearing once. Sequencing was performed on PBMCs. These receptors were collected from a male donor in good health and CMV-seronegative.

This chain joins TRBV7-2 and TRBJ2-7; TRBD1 matches at 8 bases. Germline loops: CDR1 SGHTA, CDR2 FQGNSA. V shed 5 bases, J shed 6 bases, and the junction held 6 bases outside the gene matches. The CDR3 covers 13 residues. The CDR3 nucleotides read TGTGCCAGCAGCCGCAGGGGGCCCGGCGAGCAGTACTTC. Translating it yields CASSRRGPGEQYF. Combining the CDR3 with reference TRBV7-2 and TRBJ2-7 gives the whole variable domain GAGVSQSPSNKVTEKGKDVELRCDPISGHTALYWYRQSLGQGLEFLIYFQGNSAPDKSGLPSDRFSAERTGGSVSTLTIQRTQQEDSAVYLCASSRRGPGEQYFGPGTRLTVT.

The sample holds one count of this clone. The V call is TRBV29-1, the J call TRBJ1-5; TRBD1 is a possible D gene (6 bases). Germline-derived CDR1 and CDR2 are SQVTM and ANQGSEA. CDR3 length equals 12 residues. Trimming took 5 bases from V and 6 from J, leaving 11 bases between them. The CDR3 protein is CSVRDTFQPQHF. CDR3 DNA sequence: TGCAGCGTTCGGGACACCTTTCAGCCCCAGCATTTT.

The chain couples TRBV19 to TRBJ2-5; possible D gene TRBD2, 5 bases. The CDR3 totals 13 residues. CDR1 and CDR2 (germline): LNHDA, SQIVND (reference sequence). V was shortened by 2 bases and J by 5 bases, with 9 bases between the two germline ends. The CDR3 here is CASSIFPGETQYF. Written as DNA, the CDR3 is TGTGCCAGTAGTATATTCCCGGGGGAGACCCAGTACTTC.

In the case of this clone: Within the sample, other DNA sequences also encode this same CDR3. This chain connects TRBV27 to TRBJ2-7; perhaps TRBD2 as D (5 bases). Germline V gene data show CDR1 as MNHEY and CDR2 as SMNVEV (reference sequence). The CDR3 is made up of 13 amino acids. V lost 2 bases and J lost 1, with 6 bases in between. Here the CDR3 reads CASSLGGSYEQYF. CDR3 DNA: TGTGCCAGCAGTTTAGGAGGATCCTACGAGCAGTACTTC.

The chain couples TRBV6-5 to TRBJ2-7, with 10 positions matching TRBD1. The CDR3 runs 15 residues. With 5 bases clipped from V and 2 bases from J, the junction kept 6 bases outside the gene matches. Germline V CDR1 and CDR2: MNHEY, SVGAGI. The DNA for the CDR3 is TGTGCCAGCAGTCCCGGGACAGGGGTTCCCTACGAGCAGTACTTC. It codes for CASSPGTGVPYEQYF.

This chain connects TRBV27 to TRBJ1-1; D is unresolved. The CDR3 runs 15 residues. Looked up from germline, CDR1 is MNHEY and CDR2 is SMNVEV (reference sequence). V was trimmed by 3 bases and J by 5 bases, leaving 16 bases between them. The CDR3 here is CASSFVPGGGTEAFF. The CDR3 DNA follows: TGTGCCAGCAGTTTTGTCCCCGGCGGTGGGACTGAAGCTTTCTTT.

This clone was observed a few times. This sequence joins TRBV18 and TRBJ2-1; TRBD2 agrees at 10 bases. The CDR3 totals 18 residues. The germline CDR1 and CDR2 sequences are KGHSH and LQKENI. J was trimmed by 0 bases and V by 3 bases; bases with no gene match: 8. The CDR3 loop is CASSPTGTSESSYNEQFF. In DNA form, the CDR3 reads TGTGCCAGCTCACCTACCGGGACTAGCGAGAGCTCCTACAATGAGCAGTTCTTC.